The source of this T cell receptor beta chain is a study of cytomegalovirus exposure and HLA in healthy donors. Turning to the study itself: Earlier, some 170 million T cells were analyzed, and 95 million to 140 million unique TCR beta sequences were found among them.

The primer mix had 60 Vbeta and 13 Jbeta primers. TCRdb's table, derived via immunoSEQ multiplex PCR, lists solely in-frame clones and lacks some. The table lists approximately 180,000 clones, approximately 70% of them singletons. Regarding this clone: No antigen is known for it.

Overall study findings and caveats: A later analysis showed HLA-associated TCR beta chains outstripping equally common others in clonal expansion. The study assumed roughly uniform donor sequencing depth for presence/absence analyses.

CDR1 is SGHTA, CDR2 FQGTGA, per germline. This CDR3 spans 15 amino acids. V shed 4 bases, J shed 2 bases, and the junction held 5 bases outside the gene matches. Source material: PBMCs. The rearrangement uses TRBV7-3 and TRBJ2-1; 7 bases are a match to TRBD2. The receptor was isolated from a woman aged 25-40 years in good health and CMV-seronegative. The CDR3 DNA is TGTGCCAGCAGCTCCACAGCGGGAACCTACAATGAGCAGTTCTTC. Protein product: CASSSTAGTYNEQFF.